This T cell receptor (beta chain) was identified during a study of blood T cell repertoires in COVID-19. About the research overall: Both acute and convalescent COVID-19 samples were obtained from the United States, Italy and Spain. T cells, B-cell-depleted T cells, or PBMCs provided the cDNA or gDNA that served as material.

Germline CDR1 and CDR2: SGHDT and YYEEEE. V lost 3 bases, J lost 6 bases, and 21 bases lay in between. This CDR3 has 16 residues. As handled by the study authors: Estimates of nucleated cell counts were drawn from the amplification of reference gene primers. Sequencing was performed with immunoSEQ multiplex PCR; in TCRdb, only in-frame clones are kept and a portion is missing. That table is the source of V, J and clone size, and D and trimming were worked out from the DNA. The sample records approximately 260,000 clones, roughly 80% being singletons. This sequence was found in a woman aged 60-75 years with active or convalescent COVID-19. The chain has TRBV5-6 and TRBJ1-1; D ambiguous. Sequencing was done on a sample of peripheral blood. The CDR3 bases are TGTGCCAGCAGCTATTCACCCGGGAGCGGTTCCCCTGAAGCTTTCTTT. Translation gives CASSYSPGSGSPEAFF. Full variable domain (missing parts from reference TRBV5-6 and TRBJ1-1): DAGVTQSPTHLIKTRGQQVTLRCSPKSGHDTVSWYQQALGQGPQFIFQYYEEEERQRGNFPDRFSGHQFPNYSSELNVNALLLGDSALYLCASSYSPGSGSPEAFFGQGTRLTVV.